Listed here are 17 T cell receptor beta chains from one sample, sequenced in a study of T cell responses to AZD1222 COVID-19 vaccine. Using immunoSEQ multiplex PCR, the repertoire was profiled, and TCRdb retains in-frame clones only, with some absent. Among roughly 110,000 clones listed, 90% were seen once. Sequencing was performed on peripheral blood, taken 28 days after the second AZD1222 dose. The source of these receptors is an adult who received the AZD1222 COVID-19 vaccine.

V is TRBV2 and J is TRBJ1-2; D is possibly TRBD1 (5 bases). Per germline, CDR1 SNHLY and CDR2 FYNNEI. The CDR3 contains 13 residues. The V end lost 6 bases, the J end lost 3 bases, and 11 bases lay between the germline ends. In DNA, the CDR3 is TGTGCCAGCAGACCTGGGACGTACTATGGCTACACCTTC. Translating gives CASRPGTYYGYTF.

The chain uses TRBV19 and TRBJ1-4, with 11 bases identical to TRBD1. The ends lost 4 bases at V and 7 bases at J; junction bases unmatched: 8. Germline-derived CDR1 and CDR2 are LNHDA and SQIVND (reference sequence). The CDR3 has 16 amino acids. CDR3 sequence: CASSTYPGQGVEKLFF. Here the CDR3 DNA reads TGTGCCAGTAGTACATATCCGGGACAGGGGGTTGAAAAACTGTTTTTT.

The V gene is TRBV5-1, the J gene TRBJ2-2; D uncertain. Germline V gene data show CDR1 as SGHRS and CDR2 as YFSETQ. The V end was cut by 7 bases, the J end by 3 bases, with 16 bases between. This CDR3 region has 15 residues. DNA for the CDR3: TGCGCCAGCCGGGCAGGTGAACAACACACCGGGGAGCTGTTTTTT. As protein: CASRAGEQHTGELFF. Filled out from reference TRBV5-1 and TRBJ2-2, the complete variable domain reads KAGVTQTPRYLIKTRGQQVTLSCSPISGHRSVSWYQQTPGQGLQFLFEYFSETQRNKGNFPGRFSGRQFSNSRSEMNVSTLELGDSALYLCASRAGEQHTGELFFGEGSRLTVL.

The chain is built from TRBV6-5 and TRBJ1-1; the match to TRBD1 covers 9 bases. The CDR3 is 16 amino acids. Germline V gene data show CDR1 as MNHEY and CDR2 as SVGAGI. V lost 2 bases to trimming and J lost 6 bases; unmatched junction nucleotides: 10. CDR3 loop: CASSYGPGTGTSEAFF. Here the CDR3 DNA reads TGTGCCAGCAGTTACGGACCCGGGACAGGGACATCTGAAGCTTTCTTT.

V and J are TRBV15 and TRBJ1-4, with D possibly being TRBD1 (6 bases). CDR3 length equals 16 residues. V lost 4 bases to trimming and J lost 0 bases, with 12 bases between them. From germline, CDR1 is LNHNV and CDR2 YYDKDF (reference sequence). The CDR3, as DNA: TGTGCCACCAGCACCAGGGACATATCAACTAATGAAAAACTGTTTTTT. Its translation: CATSTRDISTNEKLFF.

The V call is TRBV4-1, the J call TRBJ1-6, with D uncertain. The germline V gene has CDR1 MGHRA and CDR2 YSYEKL. The V end was cut by 1 base, the J end by 4 bases, with 14 bases between. The CDR3 has 17 residues. The CDR3, as DNA: TGCGCCAGCAGCCAAGGGGCGGGAGGCCGATATAATTCACCCCTCCACTTT. It codes for CASSQGAGGRYNSPLHF.

The chain recombines TRBV15 with TRBJ1-2; 7 bases are shared with TRBD1. Looked up from germline, CDR1 is LNHNV and CDR2 is YYDKDF (reference sequence). Losses at the gene ends were 3 bases for V and 6 bases for J; bases not matched to a gene: 10. CDR3 size: 15 residues. DNA for the CDR3: TGTGCCACCAGCAGCTCCCCGGAGGGGGCTGATGGCTACACCTTC. This gives the protein CATSSSPEGADGYTF.

The chain recombines TRBV9 with TRBJ2-2, with unresolved D. This CDR3 is built from 14 residues. Trimming took off 2 bases at V and 4 bases at J, with 9 bases between the two ends. Per germline, CDR1 SGDLS and CDR2 YYNGEE. CDR3 protein: CASSVSERTGELFF. The CDR3 nucleotides read TGTGCCAGCAGCGTGTCAGAACGCACCGGGGAGCTGTTTTTT.

This chain uses TRBV5-1 with TRBJ1-2; no firm D call. Germline V lookup: CDR1 SGHRS, CDR2 YFSETQ. This CDR3 contains 13 residues. Trimming took off 2 bases at V and 3 bases at J, with 8 bases between the two ends. The CDR3 DNA is TGCGCCAGCAGCTTCAACGGGGACTATGGCTACACCTTC. Protein product: CASSFNGDYGYTF.

The rearrangement joins TRBV7-3 to TRBJ2-6, with D unresolved. Germline V gene data show CDR1 as SGHTA and CDR2 as FQGTGA. CDR3 length equals 16 residues. Trimming took 5 bases from V and 0 from J, leaving 11 bases between them. The CDR3 DNA is TGTGCCAGCAGCCCTGGCCTCCGCTCTGGGGCCAACGTCCTGACTTTC. It codes for CASSPGLRSGANVLTF.

The rearrangement links TRBV5-1 to TRBJ1-6; 9 bases match TRBD1. The CDR3 is 16 amino acids. J was trimmed by 2 bases and V by 2 bases; bases with no gene match: 2. Germline V gene sequence: CDR1 SGHRS, CDR2 YFSETQ. In DNA form, the CDR3 reads TGCGCCAGCAGCTTAACAGGGGGCGCCTATAATTCACCCCTCCACTTT. Residues: CASSLTGGAYNSPLHF.

This rearrangement joins TRBV7-9 to TRBJ1-1; no definite D call. The CDR3 totals 14 residues. Germline V gene lookup returns CDR1 SEHNR and CDR2 FQNEAQ (reference sequence). V gave up 3 bases and J gave up 3 bases, with 11 bases separating them. This CDR3 is CASSFDMSHTEAFF. The DNA for the CDR3 is TGTGCCAGCAGCTTTGATATGTCCCACACTGAAGCTTTCTTT.

V and J are TRBV14 and TRBJ2-1; perhaps TRBD1 as D (5 bases). The CDR3 contains 13 residues. The V and J ends lost 1 base and 7 bases respectively, with 8 bases between them. Germline V CDR1 and CDR2: SGHDN, FVKESK. The CDR3: CASSQVRGNEQFF. In nucleotides, the CDR3 is TGTGCCAGCAGCCAAGTAAGGGGTAATGAGCAGTTCTTC.

J is TRBJ1-4 and V is TRBV15, with D uncertain. V lost 1 base to trimming and J lost 2 bases, with 29 bases between them. CDR3 size: 22 residues. CDR1 is LNHNV, CDR2 YYDKDF, per germline (reference sequence). The CDR3 loop is CATSRALGASRGRPSTNEKLFF. CDR3 coding DNA: TGTGCCACCAGCAGAGCACTCGGAGCGAGCCGTGGACGACCTTCTACTAATGAAAAACTGTTTTTT.

This clone appeared once. Written as DNA, the CDR3 is TGTGCCACACTTCCAAGGGGGGGGACTGAAGCTTTCTTT. Protein sequence: CATLPRGGTEAFF. V and J are TRBV2 and TRBJ1-1, with a possible D match to TRBD1 (6 bases). The CDR3 is 13 residues long. V was trimmed by 10 bases and J by 5 bases, leaving 17 bases between them. The germline gives CDR1 SNHLY, CDR2 FYNNEI.

The chain uses TRBV18 and TRBJ2-7; 8 bases map to TRBD2. The length of the CDR3 is 14 residues. The trim removed 3 bases at V and 6 bases at J, leaving 7 bases unmatched. CDR1 is KGHSH, CDR2 LQKENI, per germline. CDR3 loop: CASSPGGGFGEQYF. In DNA, the CDR3 is TGTGCCAGCTCACCGGGCGGGGGGTTCGGCGAGCAGTACTTC.

This clone has a single count. The chain has TRBV3-1 (or the pseudogene TRBV3-2) and TRBJ2-7, with 8 bases identical to TRBD2. Germline CDR1 is LGHDT and CDR2 is YNNKEL (reference sequence). The CDR3 sequence is 15 residues long. Unmatched junction bases numbered 19, after V lost 11 bases and J lost 7 bases. For the CDR3, the DNA is TGTGCCCACGGGCTAGGCGGGGGGCCCTCGGGGGAGCAGTACTTC. Encoded protein: CAHGLGGGPSGEQYF.